This paragraph reports one T cell receptor beta chain. Trimming pared 1 base from V and 2 bases from J, leaving 10 bases between. Germline CDR1 and CDR2: SGHRS and YFSETQ. The CDR3 extends over 15 amino acids. In the original analysis: Researchers report that nucleated cell counts were estimated from reference gene primer amplification. TCRdb's table, derived via immunoSEQ multiplex PCR, lists solely in-frame clones and lacks some. V, J and clone size were drawn from that table, and D and trimming were deduced from the DNA. The sample holds approximately 290,000 clones, approximately 90% seen once. This entry belongs to a study of blood T cell repertoires in COVID-19. About the research overall: Italy, Spain and the United States were the sources of the convalescent and acute COVID-19 samples. Sample material is recorded as cDNA or gDNA derived from T cells, B-cell-depleted T cells, or PBMCs.

This chain links TRBV5-1 with TRBJ2-1; maybe TRBD2 (5 bases). Sequencing was done on a sample of peripheral blood. The receptor was isolated from a man under 40 with acute or convalescent COVID-19. This CDR3 reads CASSLTAVPYNEQFF. CDR3 in DNA: TGCGCCAGCAGCTTGACAGCGGTCCCCTACAATGAGCAGTTCTTC.